A single sample is the source of the 20 T cell receptor beta chains below, sequenced in a study of blood T cell repertoires in COVID-19. Produced via immunoSEQ multiplex PCR; TCRdb's table is partial and in-frame only. Seen here are around 160,000 clones, around 80% observed once, and the top ten hold approximately 10%. Sequencing input: peripheral blood. The receptors were gathered from a man aged 60 to 69 with active or convalescent COVID-19.

V is TRBV6-5 and J is TRBJ2-5, with TRBD1 matching over 7 bases. V dropped 4 bases and J dropped 2; count of bases not matched to a gene: 7. From germline, CDR1 is MNHEY and CDR2 SVGAGI. The CDR3 extends over 15 amino acids. The CDR3 DNA follows: TGTGCCAGCAGTTTTTCTGGGACAGCACAAGAGACCCAGTACTTC. Its translation: CASSFSGTAQETQYF.

V and J are TRBV6-5 and TRBJ2-7, with D hard to call. The CDR3 totals 14 residues. V lost 0 bases and J lost 2, with 8 bases in between. The V gene's germline CDR1 is MNHEY and CDR2 SVGAGI. Here the CDR3 reads CASSYSSQAYEQYF. In DNA, the CDR3 is TGTGCCAGCAGTTACTCGAGCCAGGCCTACGAGCAGTACTTC.

The DNA for the CDR3 is TGTGCCAGCAGCCATCGGACTAGCGGGAGGGTGGATGAGCAGTTCTTC. Amino acids: CASSHRTSGRVDEQFF. This chain joins TRBV11-2 and TRBJ2-1, with 15 positions matching TRBD2. V gave up 5 bases and J gave up 8 bases; unmatched junction bases: 7. CDR1 is SGHAT, CDR2 FQNNGV, per germline. CDR3 length: 16 residues.

The V and J genes are TRBV3-1 (or the pseudogene TRBV3-2) and TRBJ1-2; tentatively, D is TRBD1 (6 bases). The germline V gene encodes CDR1 LGHDT and CDR2 YNNKEL (reference sequence). V dropped 5 bases and J dropped 6 bases, with 19 bases sitting between them. This CDR3 spans 15 amino acids. This chain's CDR3 is CASSFSVGGPDGYTF. The CDR3, as DNA: TGTGCCAGCAGCTTTTCAGTCGGGGGGCCCGATGGCTACACCTTC.

The chain is built from TRBV6-5 and TRBJ1-1; a weak D match, TRBD1 (6 bases). The germline CDR1 and CDR2 sequences are MNHEY and SVGAGI. The CDR3 runs to 13 residues. V lost 5 bases to trimming and J lost 6 bases, with 13 bases between them. Written as DNA, the CDR3 is TGTGCCAGCAGTCACACCAGACAGGCTGAAGCTTTCTTT. Its protein is CASSHTRQAEAFF.

The CDR3 DNA reads TGTGCCAGCTCAGAACAGGGTGTCGAGAACACTGAAGCTTTCTTT. Translation: CASSEQGVENTEAFF. The chain carries TRBV28 and TRBJ1-1; D possibly corresponds to TRBD1 (6 bases). The CDR3 covers 15 residues. The germline gives CDR1 MDHEN, CDR2 SYDVKM. The germline V and J ends were trimmed by 8 bases and 1 base, with 17 bases remaining between them.

The chain recombines TRBV18 with TRBJ2-7; 9 bases match TRBD2. CDR1 is KGHSH and CDR2 is LQKENI in the germline V gene. With 6 bases clipped from V and 0 bases from J, the junction kept 9 bases outside the gene matches. CDR3 length: 16 residues. In DNA form, the CDR3 reads TGTGCCAGCTCGCACAACACGGGACTAGCCTCCTACGAGCAGTACTTC. It yields the protein CASSHNTGLASYEQYF.

The gene calls are TRBV14 and TRBJ1-4; 11 positions agree with TRBD1. The V gene's germline CDR1 is SGHDN and CDR2 FVKESK. This CDR3 is 15 amino acids long. The V gene end was trimmed by 5 bases and the J gene end by 7 bases; junction bases not matched to a gene: 6. CDR3 amino acids: CASSSRTGGGEKLFF. The CDR3 nucleotides read TGTGCCAGCAGCTCACGGACAGGGGGCGGTGAAAAACTGTTTTTT.

This clone was found once. The rearrangement uses TRBV6-5 and TRBJ2-7; TRBD2 is a possible D gene (6 bases). Germline CDR1 is MNHEY and CDR2 is SVGAGI. Trimming took off 0 bases at V and 3 bases at J, with 15 bases between the two ends. The CDR3 totals 16 residues. The CDR3 protein is CASSYSMGGLFYEQYF. The CDR3, as DNA: TGTGCCAGCAGTTACTCGATGGGGGGTCTATTCTACGAGCAGTACTTC.

The J gene is TRBJ1-5, the V gene TRBV6-5, with 10 bases identical to TRBD1. The CDR3 totals 15 residues. Germline values: CDR1 MNHEY, CDR2 SVGAGI. Trimming at V came to 11 bases and at J to 7 bases, leaving 14 bases not matched to a gene. This chain's CDR3 is CAGDRDRGAEQPQHF. In DNA form, the CDR3 reads TGTGCCGGGGACCGGGACAGGGGAGCCGAACAGCCCCAGCATTTT.

This chain uses TRBV7-9 with TRBJ2-4; 10 positions match TRBD2. The CDR3 is 17 residues long. With V trimmed by 5 bases and J by 5 bases, 12 bases remained unmatched. Germline CDR1 is SEHNR and CDR2 is FQNEAQ (reference sequence). The CDR3 DNA reads TGTGCCAGCAGCCTATTACCGGGACTAGCGTCGGAAAACATTCAGTACTTC. Translating gives CASSLLPGLASENIQYF. Variable domain in full (rest from reference TRBV7-9 and TRBJ2-4): DTGVSQNPRHKITKRGQNVTFRCDPISEHNRLYWYRQTLGQGPEFLTYFQNEAQLEKSRLLSDRFSAERPKGSFSTLEIQRTEQGDSAMYLCASSLLPGLASENIQYFGAGTRLSVL.

In its sample, this clone was seen once. The chain uses TRBV4-1 and TRBJ2-7, with TRBD1 matching over 7 bases. Germline V CDR1 and CDR2: MGHRA, YSYEKL. This CDR3 has 14 residues. After removal of 4 bases from V and 4 bases from J, the junction contained 7 bases not matched to a gene. CDR3 nucleotide sequence: TGCGCCAGCAGCCCGGGACAGTGGGATTACGAGCAGTACTTC. This gives the protein CASSPGQWDYEQYF.

This clone was seen a handful of times. CDR3 in amino acids: CASSSTGWNNQPQHF. CDR3 bases: TGTGCCAGCAGTTCGACAGGGTGGAACAATCAGCCCCAGCATTTT. The chain links TRBV2 to TRBJ1-5, with 7 bases identical to TRBD1. Looked up from germline, CDR1 is SNHLY and CDR2 is FYNNEI. V gave up 5 bases and J gave up 3 bases; unmatched junction bases: 7. This CDR3 contains 15 residues.

The chain uses TRBV2 and TRBJ1-6, with D possibly TRBD1 on 6 matching bases. Germline V lookup: CDR1 SNHLY, CDR2 FYNNEI. Trimming left V 7 bases short and J 6 bases short, with 16 bases between. The CDR3 has 15 amino acids. The CDR3 sequence: CASTVGTGTNSPLHF. DNA for the CDR3: TGTGCCAGCACCGTGGGCACAGGGACTAATTCACCCCTCCACTTT.

This clone was counted between two and nine times. The gene calls are TRBV6-6 and TRBJ1-5; the match to TRBD1 covers 7 bases. In germline, CDR1 is MNHNY, CDR2 SVGAGI (reference sequence). Germline trimming cut 7 bases from V and 4 bases from J; bases unmatched to any gene: 10. The CDR3 is made up of 15 amino acids. For the CDR3, the DNA is TGTGCCAGCACCCTCGACAGGGTGATGAATCAGCCCCAGCATTTT. This gives the protein CASTLDRVMNQPQHF.

V is TRBV7-6 and J is TRBJ2-5; weak D call: TRBD2 (5 bases). This CDR3 comprises 15 residues. The ends were cut back, 1 base at V and 1 base at J, with 10 bases in the middle. Germline lookup yields CDR1 SGHVS and CDR2 FNYEAQ. CDR3 bases: TGTGCCAGCAGCTTAGGGACTCTAGCCCAAGAGACCCAGTACTTC. It yields the protein CASSLGTLAQETQYF.

This clone was seen only a few times. The chain recombines TRBV27 with TRBJ1-5; 8 bases agree with TRBD1. The trim removed 4 bases at V and 4 bases at J, leaving 3 bases unmatched. This CDR3 has 14 amino acids. Per germline, CDR1 MNHEY and CDR2 SMNVEV (reference sequence). CDR3 residues: CASSSQGANQPQHF. In nucleotides, the CDR3 is TGTGCCAGCAGTTCGCAGGGGGCGAATCAGCCCCAGCATTTT.

In its sample, this clone was seen once. The chain combines TRBV29-1 with TRBJ2-7; 7 bases line up with TRBD1. CDR3 length: 13 amino acids. V trimming: 6 bases; J trimming: 1 base; junction bases outside the gene matches: 6. Germline V gene lookup returns CDR1 SQVTM and CDR2 ANQGSEA. The CDR3 is CSVADRASYEQYF. CDR3 bases: TGCAGCGTAGCTGACAGGGCTTCCTACGAGCAGTACTTC.

DNA of the CDR3: TGTGCCACCAGGGACAGGAGGGAGACCCAGTACTTC. This encodes CATRDRRETQYF. This chain uses TRBV24-1 with TRBJ2-5, with 7 bases lining up with TRBD1. This CDR3 is built from 12 residues. The junction had 3 bases not matched to a gene; V was cut back by 7 bases and J by 5 bases. The germline CDR1 and CDR2 sequences are KGHDR and SFDVKD.

The V gene is TRBV6-5, the J gene TRBJ1-4, with 8 nucleotides matching TRBD1. Germline CDR1 MNHEY, CDR2 SVGAGI. V was pared by 4 bases and J by 7 bases, with 8 bases of the junction left unmatched. This CDR3 has 15 amino acids. This chain's CDR3 is CASSSQGARGEKLFF. The DNA for the CDR3 is TGTGCCAGCAGTTCTCAGGGGGCAAGGGGTGAAAAACTGTTTTTT.